Listed below are T cell receptor beta chains from one sample, sequenced in a study of T cell responses to AZD1222 COVID-19 vaccine. TCRdb's table, derived via immunoSEQ multiplex PCR, lists solely in-frame clones and lacks some. The sample holds roughly 140,000 clones, approximately 89% seen once. The starting material was peripheral blood, obtained on day 0 of AZD1222 vaccination. The receptors shown here come from an adult in good health. Both conserved end residues are part of each CDR3. Fields, in order: V gene, clone size, D gene, J gene, CDR3 length, CDR3 protein, CDR3 DNA. A D gene is named only where the DNA matches it firmly. Expanded clones get a size class; other rows say once, few or many, or leave the size out.

V gene: TRBV28
clone size: -
D gene: -
J gene: TRBJ2-7
CDR3 length: 14
CDR3 protein: CASSSVLGGGEQYF
CDR3 DNA: TGTGCCAGCAGTTCGGTGTTGGGGGGAGGCGAGCAGTACTTC

V gene: TRBV20-1
clone size: -
D gene: -
J gene: TRBJ2-5
CDR3 length: 13
CDR3 protein: CSASLTRRETQYF
CDR3 DNA: TGCAGTGCAAGTTTGACTAGACGAGAGACCCAGTACTTC

V gene: TRBV3-1/TRBV3-2
clone size: -
D gene: TRBD1
J gene: TRBJ1-4
CDR3 length: 13
CDR3 protein: CASRGQPNEKLFF
CDR3 DNA: TGTGCCAGTCGGGGACAGCCGAATGAAAAACTGTTTTTT

V gene: TRBV7-2
clone size: -
D gene: TRBD1
J gene: TRBJ2-1
CDR3 length: 14
CDR3 protein: CASSGRDRGLEQFF
CDR3 DNA: TGTGCCAGCAGCGGCCGGGACAGGGGCCTTGAGCAGTTCTTC

V gene: TRBV6-5
clone size: -
D gene: -
J gene: TRBJ2-5
CDR3 length: 15
CDR3 protein: CASGKGTNDVRTQYF
CDR3 DNA: TGTGCCAGCGGCAAGGGGACGAATGACGTAAGGACCCAGTACTTC

V gene: TRBV4-1
clone size: -
D gene: -
J gene: TRBJ1-2
CDR3 length: 17
CDR3 protein: CASSPSWLPLGTGGYTF
CDR3 DNA: TGCGCCAGCAGCCCCAGTTGGTTACCCCTAGGGACGGGCGGCTACACCTTC

V gene: TRBV2
clone size: -
D gene: -
J gene: TRBJ1-6
CDR3 length: 14
CDR3 protein: CASSVDRLNSPLHF
CDR3 DNA: TGTGCCAGCAGTGTGGACCGTTTGAATTCACCCCTCCACTTT

V gene: TRBV6-5
clone size: -
D gene: -
J gene: TRBJ2-7
CDR3 length: 16
CDR3 protein: CASSSAKTARGNEQYF
CDR3 DNA: TGTGCCAGCAGTTCCGCCAAGACGGCCCGGGGAAACGAGCAGTACTTC

V gene: TRBV7-2
clone size: once
D gene: -
J gene: TRBJ2-7
CDR3 length: 15
CDR3 protein: CASSPTPGRSYEQYF
CDR3 DNA: TGTGCCAGCAGCCCTACCCCGGGGCGCTCCTACGAGCAGTACTTC

V gene: TRBV4-2
clone size: -
D gene: -
J gene: TRBJ2-5
CDR3 length: 18
CDR3 protein: CASSQGSQGRGSQETQYF
CDR3 DNA: TGTGCCAGCAGCCAAGGGAGCCAGGGACGGGGGTCTCAAGAGACCCAGTACTTC

V gene: TRBV12-3/TRBV12-4
clone size: -
D gene: -
J gene: TRBJ1-5
CDR3 length: 12
CDR3 protein: CASSFSGVSQHF
CDR3 DNA: TGTGCCAGCAGTTTCAGTGGGGTGTCCCAGCATTTT

V gene: TRBV2
clone size: -
D gene: TRBD1
J gene: TRBJ2-5
CDR3 length: 13
CDR3 protein: CASRGTGTETQYF
CDR3 DNA: TGTGCCAGCAGGGGGACAGGGACGGAGACCCAGTACTTC

V gene: TRBV5-1
clone size: -
D gene: TRBD2
J gene: TRBJ2-1
CDR3 length: 17
CDR3 protein: CASSPSPSGGTYNEQFF
CDR3 DNA: TGCGCCAGCAGCCCCTCCCCTAGCGGGGGAACATACAATGAGCAGTTCTTC

V gene: TRBV19
clone size: -
D gene: -
J gene: TRBJ1-3
CDR3 length: 16
CDR3 protein: CASTFTPGGLGNTIYF
CDR3 DNA: TGTGCCAGTACCTTTACGCCCGGGGGCTTAGGAAACACCATATATTTT